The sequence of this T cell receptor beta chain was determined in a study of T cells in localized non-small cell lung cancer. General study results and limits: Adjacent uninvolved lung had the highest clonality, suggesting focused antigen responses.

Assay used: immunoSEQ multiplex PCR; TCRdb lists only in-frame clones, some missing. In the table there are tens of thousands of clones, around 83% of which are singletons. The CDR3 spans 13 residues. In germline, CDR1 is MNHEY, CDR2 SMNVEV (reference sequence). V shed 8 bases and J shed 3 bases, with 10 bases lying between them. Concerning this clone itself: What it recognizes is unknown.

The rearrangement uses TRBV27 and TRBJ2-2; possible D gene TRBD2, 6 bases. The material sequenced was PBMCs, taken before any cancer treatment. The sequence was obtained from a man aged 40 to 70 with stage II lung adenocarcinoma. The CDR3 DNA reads TGTGCCAGCGGGGACTGGGACACCGGGGAGCTGTTTTTT. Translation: CASGDWDTGELFF.